Sequencing of this TCR beta chain was carried out in a study of breast tumors, draining lymph nodes, adjacent tissues. Study-level points and caveats: Luminal-like breast cancer showed significantly greater tumor-nontumor repertoire similarity than basal-like breast cancer did. Data only fit, rather than demonstrated, lymph node origin of most tumor T cells. Compared with lymph nodes, tumors were less diverse; compared with nontumor tissue, more. Findings are consistent with lymph node origin and intratumoral expansion of most tumor T cells.

Notes on this clonotype: Its antigen remains unidentified.

The germline V gene encodes CDR1 SGHNT and CDR2 YYREEE (reference sequence). V shed 1 base and J 7 bases; nucleotides not matched to a gene: 14. The CDR3 consists of 17 residues. Axillary draining lymph nodes of breast cancer patients supplied the node samples. TCRdb re-called the multiplex PCR reads through MiXCR, storing one row per CDR3 protein. The sample has nearly 200,000 distinct CDR3 sequences, approximately 30% seen once. The TCR sequence derives from a female donor with breast cancer. Some clones in this sample may be carry-over from other donors' samples. This rearrangement joins TRBV5-4 to TRBJ2-5; 9 bases are shared with TRBD1. Sequenced input: axillary lymph node tissue. CDR3 amino acids: CASSLYVADRGTGTQYF. CDR3 DNA sequence: TGTGCCAGCAGCTTGTACGTCGCCGACAGGGGGACTGGGACCCAGTACTTC.